The clone carrying this T cell receptor beta chain was seen a single time. This CDR3 region has 12 residues. Germline lookup yields CDR1 SGHAT and CDR2 FQNNGV. Trimming took off 1 base at V and 4 bases at J, with 4 bases between the two ends. This specimen belongs to a study of T cells after yellow fever vaccination. Study overall: Each low-cell-number fraction was prepared by means of SMART-Seq v4 Ultra Low Input.

In TCRdb, the 5' RACE reads were re-called with MiXCR into one record per CDR3 protein. The sample lists about 42,000 distinct CDR3 sequences, more than 6% occurring once. Findings and limits, study-wide: Post-booster repertoires contained most primary-vaccination clones again (roughly 95% CD4, approximately 88% CD8). A small proportion of clonotypes was detected in both the CD4 and CD8 compartments.

The sample consisted of PBMCs, either bulk or a sorted T-cell subset (CD4+, CD8+, memory, or dextramer-sorted; not recorded which), taken 45 days after the yellow fever booster vaccination. The chain uses TRBV11-2 and TRBJ1-2, with unresolved D. The receptor was isolated from a man aged 30 to 45 who received the YFV17D yellow fever vaccine. The CDR3 reads CASSLGGYGYTF. CDR3 nucleotides: TGTGCCAGCAGCTTAGGGGGCTATGGCTACACCTTC.